These 3 T cell receptor beta chains share one sample of origin, sequenced in a study of cytomegalovirus exposure and HLA in healthy donors. PCR primers comprised 60 Vbeta and 13 Jbeta primers. Some clones are missing from TCRdb's copy, which holds only in-frame ones; the method was immunoSEQ multiplex PCR. The sample contains 180,000 or so clones, roughly four fifths of which appear only once. Sequencing was done on a sample of PBMCs. Receptors originate from a woman aged 25-40 years in good health and CMV-seropositive.

The gene calls are TRBV7-2 and TRBJ2-1; D may be TRBD2 (6 bases). The CDR3 has 15 amino acids. V dropped 5 bases and J dropped 2 bases, with 13 bases sitting between them. Germline V gene data show CDR1 as SGHTA and CDR2 as FQGNSA. This CDR3 is CASSPGTSTYNEQFF. CDR3 nucleotide sequence: TGTGCCAGCAGCCCCGGGACTTCAACCTACAATGAGCAGTTCTTC.

In its sample, this clone was seen once. This rearrangement joins TRBV7-9 to TRBJ2-1, with TRBD2 as a possible D gene (6 bases). The CDR3 has 19 residues. V dropped 2 bases and J dropped 1 base, with 21 bases sitting between them. Germline V gene sequence: CDR1 SEHNR, CDR2 FQNEAQ (reference sequence). In nucleotides, the CDR3 is TGTGCCAGCAGCTTAAGATTGTCGGGAGCGTTTAGGTCCTACAATGAGCAGTTCTTC. Translating gives CASSLRLSGAFRSYNEQFF.

The table lists this clone with a few counts. This chain links TRBV7-2 with TRBJ2-2, with a possible D match to TRBD2 (5 bases). This CDR3 comprises 15 residues. V shed 5 bases and J shed 0 bases, with 10 bases lying between them. The V gene's germline CDR1 is SGHTA and CDR2 FQGNSA. CDR3 bases: TGTGCCAGCAGCCCGACACTAGCGAACACCGGGGAGCTGTTTTTT. It is translated as CASSPTLANTGELFF.